Following are 18 T cell receptor beta chains from one sample sequenced in a study of blood T cell repertoires in COVID-19. Repertoires were generated with immunoSEQ multiplex PCR, while TCRdb's copy carries only in-frame clones and drops some. The table has about 73,000 clones, more than 80% seen once. Material for sequencing was peripheral blood. All receptors come from a woman between 65 and 79 years old with acute or convalescent COVID-19.

This chain uses TRBV7-9 with TRBJ1-2; TRBD1 is a possible D gene (6 bases). Per the germline V gene, CDR1 is SEHNR and CDR2 is FQNEAQ (reference sequence). The CDR3 contains 14 residues. V lost 6 bases to trimming and J lost 2 bases, with 13 bases between them. The DNA of the CDR3 is TGTGCCAGCAGTTGGGCAACAGGGAACTATGGCTACACCTTC. Residues: CASSWATGNYGYTF.

This chain joins TRBV5-4 and TRBJ2-7; 7 bases are shared with TRBD1. This CDR3 comprises 14 residues. Germline CDR1 is SGHNT and CDR2 is YYREEE (reference sequence). V shed 4 bases, J shed 5 bases, and the junction held 9 bases outside the gene matches. CDR3 sequence: CASSIDRVMNEQYF. Here the CDR3 DNA reads TGTGCCAGCAGCATAGACAGGGTGATGAACGAGCAGTACTTC.

The CDR3 DNA sequence: TGTGCCAGCAGCCCCAGAACTGGGCAGGCAAGTACCAACGTCCTGACTTTC. Translating gives CASSPRTGQASTNVLTF. The chain carries TRBV3-1 (or the pseudogene TRBV3-2) and TRBJ2-6; no reliable D call. CDR3 length: 17 amino acids. Germline V CDR1 and CDR2: LGHDT, YNNKEL (reference sequence). V lost 4 bases, J lost 8 bases, and 21 bases lay in between.

The rearrangement uses TRBV28 and TRBJ2-4, with D possibly being TRBD1 (7 bases). V was cut by 4 bases and J by 6 bases, with 16 bases left in between. The CDR3 is 15 amino acids. CDR1 and CDR2 (germline): MDHEN, SYDVKM. The CDR3 spells CASSSEGAGSNIQYF. CDR3 nucleotide sequence: TGTGCCAGCAGTTCGGAGGGGGCTGGATCAAACATTCAGTACTTC.

The V call is TRBV28, the J call TRBJ1-3, with D perhaps matching TRBD1 (5 bases). CDR3 size: 14 residues. Germline CDR1 is MDHEN and CDR2 is SYDVKM. V gave up 5 bases and J gave up 3 bases, with 11 bases separating them. CDR3 protein: CASSRPRGGNTIYF. Here the CDR3 DNA reads TGTGCCAGCAGTCGCCCAAGGGGTGGAAACACCATATATTTT.

Remarks on this clone: Other nucleotide sequences in the sample specify the same CDR3. The rearrangement uses TRBV29-1 and TRBJ2-3; D perhaps matches TRBD2 (5 bases). V shed 5 bases and J shed 1 base, with 7 bases lying between them. The germline CDR1 and CDR2 sequences are SQVTM and ANQGSEA. The CDR3 is 12 residues long. Here the CDR3 DNA reads TGCAGCGTTCTTAGCGGCACAGATACGCAGTATTTT. Protein product: CSVLSGTDTQYF.

The rearrangement joins TRBV6-5 to TRBJ1-1; a weak D match, TRBD1 (5 bases). Per the germline V gene, CDR1 is MNHEY and CDR2 is SVGAGI. Between the trimmed V and J ends, which lost 0 bases and 2 bases, there was a span of 10 bases. The CDR3 has 15 amino acids. The CDR3 reads CASSYSYQGNTEAFF. The DNA of the CDR3 is TGTGCCAGCAGTTACTCGTACCAGGGCAACACTGAAGCTTTCTTT.

This chain joins TRBV5-1 and TRBJ2-7; 9 bases are shared with TRBD1. This CDR3 contains 12 residues. J gave up 3 bases and V 8 bases, and 3 bases lay outside the gene matches. The germline CDR1 and CDR2 sequences are SGHRS and YFSETQ. Here the CDR3 DNA reads TGCGCCAGTTCGGGACAGGGCTACGAGCAGTACTTC. Residues: CASSGQGYEQYF.

The rearrangement links TRBV7-6 to TRBJ2-2; no clear D. The CDR3 sequence is 12 residues long. Germline V gene data show CDR1 as SGHVS and CDR2 as FNYEAQ. The V gene lost 7 bases and the J gene lost 4 bases, with 7 bases spanning the gap. The CDR3 DNA follows: TGTGCCAGCATTACACCCACCGGGGAGCTGTTTTTT. This sequence encodes CASITPTGELFF.

The chain recombines TRBV24-1 with TRBJ2-1, with TRBD1 matching over 7 bases. Germline CDR1 is KGHDR and CDR2 is SFDVKD. The V gene end was trimmed by 3 bases and the J gene end by 4 bases; junction bases not matched to a gene: 8. The CDR3 contains 16 residues. CDR3: CATSDPGQVEYNEQFF. CDR3 in DNA: TGTGCCACCAGTGATCCCGGACAGGTGGAGTACAATGAGCAGTTCTTC.

The chain joins TRBV30 to TRBJ1-5; D ambiguous. The CDR3 totals 13 residues. Germline assignment: CDR1 GTSNPN and CDR2 SVGIG (reference sequence). The germline V and J ends were trimmed by 4 bases and 2 bases, with 9 bases remaining between them. CDR3: CAWNQARNQPQHF. CDR3 nucleotides: TGTGCCTGGAATCAGGCGCGCAATCAGCCCCAGCATTTT.

The chain carries TRBV5-1 and TRBJ1-2; D may be TRBD1 (5 bases). The V gene lost 0 bases and the J gene lost 6 bases, with 15 bases spanning the gap. The CDR3 contains 15 residues. CDR1 and CDR2 (germline): SGHRS, YFSETQ. The CDR3 is CASSLVGGAIDGYTF. DNA of the CDR3: TGCGCCAGCAGCTTGGTAGGAGGGGCGATTGATGGCTACACCTTC.

The CDR3 protein is CASSYLGTLPYNEQFF. The CDR3 coding sequence is TGTGCCAGCAGTTACTTGGGGACACTGCCCTACAATGAGCAGTTCTTC. The rearrangement joins TRBV6-2 or TRBV6-3 to TRBJ2-1, with D perhaps matching TRBD1 (6 bases). The V end lost 1 base, the J end lost 2 bases, and 12 bases lay between the germline ends. The germline CDR1 and CDR2 sequences are MNHEY and SVGEGT. This CDR3 has 16 residues.

This rearrangement joins TRBV14 to TRBJ2-5; 8 nucleotides line up with TRBD2. This CDR3 spans 15 amino acids. Germline V gene lookup returns CDR1 SGHDN and CDR2 FVKESK. The trim removed 6 bases at V and 5 bases at J, leaving 11 bases unmatched. CDR3 sequence reads: CASRVTGGPRETQYF. CDR3 DNA sequence: TGTGCCAGCAGAGTGACGGGGGGGCCCCGTGAGACCCAGTACTTC. The entire variable domain, with the rest obtained from reference TRBV14 and TRBJ2-5, is as follows: EAGVTQFPSHSVIEKGQTVTLRCDPISGHDNLYWYRRVMGKEIKFLLHFVKESKQDESGMPNNRFLAERTGGTYSTLKVQPAELEDSGVYFCASRVTGGPRETQYFGPGTRLLVL.

The chain uses TRBV23-1 and TRBJ2-2; 16 bases are a match to TRBD2. TRBV23-1 is noted as an ORF with a role that remains uncertain. This CDR3 contains 18 residues. V shed 3 bases, J shed 3 bases, and the junction held 4 bases outside the gene matches. The CDR3 region has the DNA TGCGCCAGCAGTCAGGGACTAGCGGGAGGGCCCGACACCGGGGAGCTGTTTTTT. Translating gives CASSQGLAGGPDTGELFF.

V usage is TRBV5-5 and J usage is TRBJ2-7, with a possible D match to TRBD2 (5 bases). The CDR3 spans 15 residues. With 3 bases removed from V and 0 bases from J, the gap between germline ends came to 13 bases. The germline gives CDR1 SGHKS, CDR2 YYEKEE (reference sequence). The CDR3 sequence: CASSSPRASSYEQYF. CDR3 in DNA: TGTGCCAGCAGCTCACCGAGGGCCAGCTCCTACGAGCAGTACTTC.

The chain combines TRBV25-1 with TRBJ2-2, with a weak D call TRBD1 (6 bases). CDR3 length: 15 amino acids. Per the germline V gene, CDR1 is MGHDK and CDR2 is SYGVNS. Trimming pared 6 bases from V and 2 bases from J, leaving 13 bases between. CDR3 protein: CASSVSGTNTGELFF. For the CDR3, the DNA is TGTGCCAGCAGCGTATCTGGGACAAACACCGGGGAGCTGTTTTTT.

DNA for the CDR3: TGTGCCATCAGTGAGTCGGGAAAAGGGAGCTATGGCTACACCTTC. This translates into CAISESGKGSYGYTF. The chain links TRBV10-3 to TRBJ1-2; no clear D. Per the germline V gene, CDR1 is ENHRY and CDR2 is SYGVKD. Trimming shortened V by 0 bases and J by 4 bases, and 12 bases separated the two germline ends. The CDR3 contains 15 residues.